This T cell receptor (beta chain) was recorded in a study of cytomegalovirus exposure and HLA in healthy donors. Vbeta (60) and Jbeta (13) primers were used in the PCR. The assay was immunoSEQ multiplex PCR, and TCRdb's table has in-frame clones only and misses some. The sample consists of tens of thousands of clones, around 80% of them appearing once. Findings and caveats of the study: For TCR beta chains, V- and J-gene trimming was later linked to a missense DCLRE1C variant.

About this clone: Antigen unknown.

CDR1 is MNHEY, CDR2 SMNVEV, per germline (reference sequence). This CDR3 is built from 13 residues. V was trimmed by 3 bases and J by 2 bases, leaving 8 bases between them. The sequenced sample consisted of PBMCs. This chain joins TRBV27 and TRBJ2-7, with D unclear. The clonotype was recovered from a man in his fifties in good health and CMV-seropositive. The DNA of the CDR3 is TGTGCCAGCAGTTTTGGCATTGCCTACGAGCAGTACTTC. It translates to CASSFGIAYEQYF.